This entry lists 32 T cell receptor beta chains sequenced from one sample in a study of blood T cell repertoires in COVID-19. This table comes from immunoSEQ multiplex PCR, and its TCRdb copy is limited to in-frame clones, with some not included. The sample holds about 180,000 clones; about 81% are singletons and the top ten take 10% to 15%. Sequenced: peripheral blood. Source of these receptors: a woman older than 75 with COVID-19, enrolled during active disease.

V is TRBV4-1 and J is TRBJ2-7, with D possibly being TRBD2 (5 bases). Per germline, CDR1 MGHRA and CDR2 YSYEKL. This CDR3 is built from 16 residues. The V gene lost 5 bases and the J gene lost 7 bases, with 24 bases spanning the gap. The CDR3 DNA is TGCGCCAGCAGCGCCTCTCCCGGGATGCCCGCTCTGGAGCAGTACTTC. Translating it yields CASSASPGMPALEQYF.

V gene TRBV24-1 combines with J gene TRBJ1-5; 9 nucleotides match TRBD1. The CDR3 covers 17 residues. Germline loops: CDR1 KGHDR, CDR2 SFDVKD. Germline trimming cut 0 bases from V and 2 bases from J; bases unmatched to any gene: 4. In DNA, the CDR3 is TGTGCCACCAGTGATTTGCTTCGGGACAGGGGCAATCAGCCCCAGCATTTT. Translating it yields CATSDLLRDRGNQPQHF.

The CDR3 nucleotides are TGTGCCAGTAGTGGGCAACTAGTATCCGGGGAGCTGTTTTTT. It specifies CASSGQLVSGELFF. J is TRBJ2-2 and V is TRBV19; tentative D call: TRBD2 (5 bases). Germline loops: CDR1 LNHDA, CDR2 SQIVND (reference sequence). This CDR3 spans 14 amino acids. V lost 5 bases to trimming and J lost 6 bases, with 13 bases between them.

This chain joins TRBV7-8 and TRBJ1-2; 11 bases agree with TRBD1. The CDR3 has 15 amino acids. V lost 0 bases to trimming and J lost 5 bases; unmatched junction nucleotides: 2. CDR1 is SGHVS and CDR2 is FQNEAQ in the germline V gene. CDR3: CASSLAGTGGYGYTF. CDR3 DNA: TGTGCCAGCAGCTTAGCTGGGACAGGGGGATATGGCTACACCTTC.

This clone was seen a few times. Sequence at one end of the junction differs from germline and may be a read error. The V call is TRBV9, the J call TRBJ2-1, with 10 bases fitting TRBD2. This CDR3 is 17 amino acids long. CDR1 and CDR2 from the germline V gene are SGDLS and YYNGEE. The CDR3, as DNA: TGTGCCACCAGCCCCCCAAGGTCTAGCGGGAGAAACAATGAGCAGTTCTTC. Translating it yields CATSPPRSSGRNNEQFF. The full variable domain, completed using reference TRBV9 and TRBJ2-1, is DSGVTQTPKHLITATGQRVTLRCSPRSGDLSVYWYQQSLDQGLQFLIQYYNGEERAKGNILERFSAQQFPDLHSELNLSSLELGDSALYFCATSPPRSSGRNNEQFFGPGTRLTVL.

This sequence joins TRBV18 and TRBJ1-2, with 8 bases fitting TRBD1. Trimming took 2 bases from V and 8 from J; bases not matched to a gene: 7. The CDR3 extends over 14 amino acids. CDR1 and CDR2 from the germline V gene are KGHSH and LQKENI. The CDR3 nucleotides are TGTGCCAGCTCACCATTACAGGGGGGACCGGGCTACACCTTC. Translation: CASSPLQGGPGYTF. The complete variable domain, with remaining parts taken from reference TRBV18 and TRBJ1-2, reads NAGVMQNPRHLVRRRGQEARLRCSPMKGHSHVYWYRQLPEEGLKFMVYLQKENIIDESGMPKERFSAEFPKEGPSILRIQQVVRGDSAAYFCASSPLQGGPGYTFGSGTRLTVV.

The rearrangement joins TRBV7-9 to TRBJ2-3; D is possibly TRBD2 (5 bases). V shed 3 bases and J shed 1 base, with 14 bases lying between them. Germline V gene sequence: CDR1 SEHNR, CDR2 FQNEAQ (reference sequence). The CDR3 extends over 16 amino acids. CDR3 loop: CASSLLRGEGTDTQYF. CDR3 nucleotide sequence: TGTGCCAGCAGCTTGCTACGGGGTGAGGGCACAGATACGCAGTATTTT.

This chain joins TRBV5-1 and TRBJ2-1; 12 nucleotides match TRBD2. The CDR3 runs to 16 residues. Trimming cost V 3 bases and J 2 bases; bases outside gene matches: 3. The germline CDR1 and CDR2 sequences are SGHRS and YFSETQ. CDR3 coding DNA: TGCGCCAGCAGCTCGGGACTAGCGGGCCCCTACAATGAGCAGTTCTTC. It encodes CASSSGLAGPYNEQFF.

The V call is TRBV3-1 (or the pseudogene TRBV3-2), the J call TRBJ1-1, with D possibly matching TRBD1 (6 bases). Germline CDR1 LGHDT, CDR2 YNNKEL (reference sequence). The CDR3 runs 12 residues. V lost 0 bases, J lost 10 bases, and 9 bases lay in between. The CDR3: CASSQDRGGAFF. DNA for the CDR3: TGTGCCAGCAGCCAAGATAGGGGGGGAGCTTTCTTT.

This rearrangement joins TRBV29-1 to TRBJ2-3; 7 nucleotides match TRBD1. CDR1 SQVTM and CDR2 ANQGSEA come from the germline V gene. V gave up 2 bases and J gave up 3 bases; unmatched junction bases: 2. The length of the CDR3 is 13 residues. CDR3 loop: CSVEPTGTDTQYF. The CDR3 DNA follows: TGCAGCGTTGAACCGACAGGGACAGATACGCAGTATTTT.

V gene TRBV27 combines with J gene TRBJ1-4, with 7 bases fitting TRBD1. Germline V CDR1 and CDR2: MNHEY, SMNVEV (reference sequence). This CDR3 contains 15 residues. V dropped 5 bases and J dropped 1; count of bases not matched to a gene: 4. The CDR3 DNA follows: TGTGCCAGCAGTCCCCGGACAGGAACTAATGAAAAACTGTTTTTT. It encodes CASSPRTGTNEKLFF.

The chain recombines TRBV28 with TRBJ2-7; 9 bases map to TRBD2. This CDR3 has 15 amino acids. CDR1 is MDHEN and CDR2 is SYDVKM in the germline V gene. The V segment lost 8 bases and the J segment 0 bases; nucleotides outside the gene matches: 8. The DNA for the CDR3 is TGTGCCAGCTCCATTGTAGCGGGGGTCTCCTACGAGCAGTACTTC. Translated, it gives CASSIVAGVSYEQYF.

This clone has only a few counts. This chain links TRBV5-1 with TRBJ1-4; D might be TRBD1 (6 bases). V was cut by 1 base and J by 5 bases, with 12 bases left in between. Germline V lookup: CDR1 SGHRS, CDR2 YFSETQ. The CDR3 has 15 amino acids. The CDR3 here is CASSLQGTRNEKLFF. Here the CDR3 DNA reads TGCGCCAGCAGCTTGCAGGGGACCCGGAATGAAAAACTGTTTTTT.

This clone was seen just once. The genes are TRBV6-5 and TRBJ2-3; possibly TRBD1 for D (5 bases). This CDR3 comprises 15 residues. Trimming left V 2 bases short and J 4 bases short, with 13 bases between. The germline V gene has CDR1 MNHEY and CDR2 SVGAGI. The CDR3 reads CASSYGAPSPDTQYF. DNA for the CDR3: TGTGCCAGCAGTTACGGGGCCCCCTCCCCAGATACGCAGTATTTT.

The chain has TRBV2 and TRBJ1-1, with D maybe TRBD1 (5 bases). Germline lookup yields CDR1 SNHLY and CDR2 FYNNEI. The CDR3 sequence is 13 residues long. Deletions cut 7 bases from V and 4 bases from J, with 13 bases between. CDR3 nucleotide sequence: TGTGCCAGCAAGGCAGGGTATACCACTGAAGCTTTCTTT. This codes for CASKAGYTTEAFF.

The chain uses TRBV11-3 and TRBJ2-1; weak D call: TRBD2 (5 bases). Germline V CDR1 and CDR2: SGHNT, YENEEA. The CDR3 has 15 amino acids. Trimming pared 5 bases from V and 2 bases from J, leaving 13 bases between. CDR3 region: CASSPRLAPYNEQFF. The CDR3 DNA follows: TGTGCCAGCAGCCCCCGGCTAGCACCCTACAATGAGCAGTTCTTC. The complete variable domain, with remaining parts taken from reference TRBV11-3 and TRBJ2-1, reads EAGVVQSPRYKIIEKKQPVAFWCNPISGHNTLYWYLQNLGQGPELLIRYENEEAVDDSQLPKDRFSAERLKGVDSTLKIQPAELGDSAVYLCASSPRLAPYNEQFFGPGTRLTVL.

This chain uses TRBV11-2 with TRBJ1-4, with unresolved D. The CDR3 loop spans 11 amino acids. Germline CDR1 and CDR2: SGHAT and FQNNGV. V gave up 6 bases and J gave up 6 bases, with 5 bases separating them. The CDR3 sequence is CASSTYEKLFF. CDR3 bases: TGTGCCAGCAGTACTTATGAAAAACTGTTTTTT.

This clone occurred a few times. The rearrangement joins TRBV6-6 to TRBJ2-7; a possible D gene is TRBD2 (5 bases). Germline CDR1 is MNHNY and CDR2 is SVGAGI (reference sequence). V lost 0 bases to trimming and J lost 2 bases, with 5 bases between them. The CDR3 has 13 residues. The CDR3 region has the DNA TGTGCCAGCAGTTACTCGAGGGCCTACGAGCAGTACTTC. Protein product: CASSYSRAYEQYF.

The count of this clone is one. The chain employs TRBV21-1 and TRBJ1-2; TRBD1, the table's D call, was not compared with the DNA. TRBV21-1 is a known pseudogene. The CDR3 has 14 amino acids. The CDR3: CASSTEGANYGYTF. CDR3 in DNA: TGTGCCAGCAGCACGGAGGGGGCGAACTATGGCTACACCTTC.

The gene calls are TRBV2 and TRBJ1-4, with D possibly TRBD1 on 5 matching bases. The germline gives CDR1 SNHLY, CDR2 FYNNEI. CDR3 length: 15 amino acids. Trimming took 2 bases from V and 5 from J, leaving 12 bases between them. CDR3 sequence reads: CASSEIGEGNEKLFF. DNA for the CDR3: TGTGCCAGCAGTGAAATAGGGGAAGGGAATGAAAAACTGTTTTTT.

The V call is TRBV28, the J call TRBJ2-7; 14 bases are shared with TRBD2. CDR1 is MDHEN and CDR2 is SYDVKM in the germline V gene. V was pared by 1 base and J by 6 bases, with 5 bases of the junction left unmatched. This CDR3 has 16 residues. CDR3 sequence reads: CASSLYRLAGGSEQYF. The CDR3 nucleotides read TGTGCCAGCAGTTTATACAGACTAGCGGGAGGGAGCGAGCAGTACTTC.

This chain links TRBV27 with TRBJ2-1, with D unclear. Germline loops: CDR1 MNHEY, CDR2 SMNVEV (reference sequence). The CDR3 runs 13 residues. V lost 3 bases and J lost 6, with 9 bases in between. The CDR3 here is CASSFAPSNEQFF. In nucleotides, the CDR3 is TGTGCCAGCAGTTTCGCCCCGAGCAATGAGCAGTTCTTC.

The chain uses TRBV4-2 and TRBJ2-5; 7 positions agree with TRBD1. From germline, CDR1 is LGHNA and CDR2 YNFKEQ. The J segment lost 7 bases and the V segment lost 2 bases, leaving 10 bases of the junction unmatched. The CDR3 extends over 15 amino acids. CDR3 amino acids: CASSQPGQGVGTQYF. The CDR3 DNA reads TGTGCCAGCAGCCAACCAGGCCAGGGGGTGGGGACCCAGTACTTC.

This clone is classed as medium-sized (0.01 to 0.1%). This chain uses TRBV7-3 with TRBJ1-1; the match to TRBD1 covers 7 bases. Germline CDR1 SGHTA, CDR2 FQGTGA. Unmatched junction bases numbered 7, after V lost 2 bases and J lost 4 bases. The CDR3 length is 15 residues. The CDR3 protein is CASSLAGAGGTEAFF. Here the CDR3 DNA reads TGTGCCAGCAGCTTAGCTGGGGCAGGGGGCACTGAAGCTTTCTTT.

This chain connects TRBV10-3 to TRBJ2-7; TRBD2 aligns across 9 bases. The CDR3 contains 17 residues. The V gene end was trimmed by 2 bases and the J gene end by 1 base; junction bases not matched to a gene: 9. CDR1 is ENHRY, CDR2 SYGVKD, per germline. The CDR3, as DNA: TGTGCCATCAGTGAGAAGGCGGGGGGGGTAGGGTCCTACGAGCAGTACTTC. Translation gives CAISEKAGGVGSYEQYF.

The CDR3 bases are TGTGCCAGCAGTTACCTGGGACAGGGTGAAAGCTATGGCTACACCTTC. This codes for CASSYLGQGESYGYTF. The chain employs TRBV6-6 and TRBJ1-2, with 9 positions matching TRBD1. Germline-derived CDR1 and CDR2 are MNHNY and SVGAGI (reference sequence). CDR3 size: 16 residues. The J segment lost 4 bases and the V segment lost 2 bases, leaving 8 bases of the junction unmatched.

This sequence joins TRBV5-6 and TRBJ2-6; D call uncertain. Germline V lookup: CDR1 SGHDT, CDR2 YYEEEE. Deletions cut 4 bases from V and 5 bases from J, with 7 bases between. CDR3 length equals 13 residues. The CDR3 loop reads CASSLRWANVLTF. In DNA, the CDR3 is TGTGCCAGCAGCCTACGATGGGCCAACGTCCTGACTTTC.

The V gene is TRBV19, the J gene TRBJ2-2; TRBD1 matches at 8 bases. Germline CDR1 LNHDA, CDR2 SQIVND (reference sequence). The CDR3 runs to 15 residues. V lost 6 bases and J lost 2; bases outside the gene matches: 5. CDR3 protein: CASSQGAFNTGELFF. The DNA for the CDR3 is TGTGCCAGTAGCCAGGGGGCTTTCAACACCGGGGAGCTGTTTTTT.

V gene TRBV5-1 combines with J gene TRBJ1-6, with D perhaps TRBD1 (6 bases). This CDR3 is 16 amino acids long. Germline CDR1 SGHRS, CDR2 YFSETQ. Trimming cost V 0 bases and J 9 bases, with 16 bases left between them. The CDR3 region is CASSLETGQGGSPLHF. The CDR3 region has the DNA TGCGCCAGCAGCTTGGAGACAGGTCAAGGAGGTTCACCCCTCCACTTT.

The chain links TRBV4-2 to TRBJ2-1; 12 bases are shared with TRBD1. CDR1 is LGHNA and CDR2 is YNFKEQ in the germline V gene. The V and J ends lost 5 bases and 7 bases, in that order; junction bases with no gene match: 6. The CDR3 has 15 amino acids. CDR3 region: CASSAGQGALNEQFF. Written as DNA, the CDR3 is TGTGCCAGCAGCGCGGGACAGGGGGCTTTGAATGAGCAGTTCTTC.

The V call is TRBV21-1, the J call TRBJ1-2; the table's D call of TRBD1 was not tested on the DNA. TRBV21-1 is deemed a pseudogene. The CDR3 extends over 15 amino acids. CDR3 amino acids: CASSKGGQGVYGYTF. The DNA for the CDR3 is TGTGCCAGCAGCAAAGGGGGACAGGGGGTTTATGGCTACACCTTC.

V is TRBV24-1 and J is TRBJ2-7; 9 bases map to TRBD2. Germline V gives CDR1 KGHDR, CDR2 SFDVKD. The CDR3 spans 14 residues. V trimming: 6 bases; J trimming: 1 base; junction bases outside the gene matches: 3. The CDR3: CATSSAGGSYEQYF. The CDR3 coding sequence is TGTGCCACCAGTTCGGCGGGGGGGTCCTACGAGCAGTACTTC.